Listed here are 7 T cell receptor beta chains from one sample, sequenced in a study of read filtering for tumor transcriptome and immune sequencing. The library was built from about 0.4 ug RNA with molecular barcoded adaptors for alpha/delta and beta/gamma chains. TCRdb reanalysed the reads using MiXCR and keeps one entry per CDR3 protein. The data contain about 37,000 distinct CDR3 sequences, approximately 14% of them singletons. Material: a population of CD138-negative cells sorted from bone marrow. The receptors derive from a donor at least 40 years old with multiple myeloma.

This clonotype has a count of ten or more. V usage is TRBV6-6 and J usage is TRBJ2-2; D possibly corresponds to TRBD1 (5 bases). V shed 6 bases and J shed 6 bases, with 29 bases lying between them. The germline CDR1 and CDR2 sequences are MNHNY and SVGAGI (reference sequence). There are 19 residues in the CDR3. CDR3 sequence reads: CASRTRPTALLAGAGELFF. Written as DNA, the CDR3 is TGTGCCAGCAGAACCAGACCGACAGCCCTGCTGGCTGGCGCCGGGGAGCTGTTTTTT.

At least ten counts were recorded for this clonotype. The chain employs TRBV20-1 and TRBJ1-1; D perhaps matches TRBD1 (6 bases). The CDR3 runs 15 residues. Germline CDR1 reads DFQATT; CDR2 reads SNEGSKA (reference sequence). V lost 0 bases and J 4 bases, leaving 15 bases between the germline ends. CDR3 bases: TGCAGTGCTAGAGAGGGTGGGGGGGCGAGCACTGAAGCTTTCTTT. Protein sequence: CSAREGGGASTEAFF.

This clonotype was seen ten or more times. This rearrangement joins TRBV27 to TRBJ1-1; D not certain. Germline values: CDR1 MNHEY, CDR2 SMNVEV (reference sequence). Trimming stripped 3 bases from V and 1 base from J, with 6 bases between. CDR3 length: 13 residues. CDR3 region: CASSFYRNTEAFF. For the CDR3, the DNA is TGTGCCAGCAGTTTTTACCGGAACACTGAAGCTTTCTTT.

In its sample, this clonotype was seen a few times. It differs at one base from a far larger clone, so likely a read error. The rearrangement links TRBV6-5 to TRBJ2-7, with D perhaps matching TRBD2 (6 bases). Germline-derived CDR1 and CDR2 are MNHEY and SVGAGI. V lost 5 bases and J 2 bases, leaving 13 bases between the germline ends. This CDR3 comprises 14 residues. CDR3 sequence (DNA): TGTGCCAGCAGTACGGGAGATGCTACCTACGAGCAGTACTTC. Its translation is CASSTGDATYEQYF.

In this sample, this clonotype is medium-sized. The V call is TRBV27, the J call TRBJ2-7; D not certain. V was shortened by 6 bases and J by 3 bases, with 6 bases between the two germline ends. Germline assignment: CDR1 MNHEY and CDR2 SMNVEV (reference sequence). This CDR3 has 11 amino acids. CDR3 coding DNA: TGTGCCAGCAGCTTAGGCTACGAGCAGTACTTC. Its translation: CASSLGYEQYF.

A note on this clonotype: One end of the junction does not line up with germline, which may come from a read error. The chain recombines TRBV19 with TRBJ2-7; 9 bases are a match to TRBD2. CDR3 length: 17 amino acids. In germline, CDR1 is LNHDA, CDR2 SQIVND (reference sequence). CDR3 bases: TGTGCCAGTAGTACCGGGACTAGCTCGACTAGGGCCTACGAGCGGTACTTC. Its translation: CASSTGTSSTRAYERYF.

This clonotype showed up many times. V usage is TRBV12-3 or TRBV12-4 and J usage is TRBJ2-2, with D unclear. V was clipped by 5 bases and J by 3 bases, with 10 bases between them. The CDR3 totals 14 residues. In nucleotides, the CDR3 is TGTGCCAGCAGTCGCGCAGGAGACACCGGGGAGCTGTTTTTT. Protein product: CASSRAGDTGELFF.